This TCR beta chain was sequenced in a study of blood T cell repertoires in COVID-19. Whole-study context: Specimens from acute and convalescent COVID-19 originated in the United States, Italy and Spain.

The length of the CDR3 is 13 residues. Germline V gene sequence: CDR1 SGHVS, CDR2 FQNEAQ. The ends were cut back, 0 bases at V and 5 bases at J, with 7 bases in the middle. Methods used by the authors: For nucleated cells, counts were estimated from reference gene primer amplification. The table came from immunoSEQ multiplex PCR; TCRdb's copy has only in-frame clones and leaves some out. V and J calls and clone size are as listed in that table; D and trimming were resolved from the DNA. The sample shows 200,000 to 250,000 clones, roughly 84% of them seen only once. This chain links TRBV7-8 with TRBJ2-5, with D unclear. What was sequenced was PBMCs or T cells enriched from blood (not recorded which). The clonotype was recovered from a man between 25 and 39 years old in a cohort exposed to, infected with or recovered from COVID-19 (not recorded which). CDR3 bases: TGTGCCAGCAGCTTAGCGACTGGCGAGACCCAGTACTTC. Translated: CASSLATGETQYF.